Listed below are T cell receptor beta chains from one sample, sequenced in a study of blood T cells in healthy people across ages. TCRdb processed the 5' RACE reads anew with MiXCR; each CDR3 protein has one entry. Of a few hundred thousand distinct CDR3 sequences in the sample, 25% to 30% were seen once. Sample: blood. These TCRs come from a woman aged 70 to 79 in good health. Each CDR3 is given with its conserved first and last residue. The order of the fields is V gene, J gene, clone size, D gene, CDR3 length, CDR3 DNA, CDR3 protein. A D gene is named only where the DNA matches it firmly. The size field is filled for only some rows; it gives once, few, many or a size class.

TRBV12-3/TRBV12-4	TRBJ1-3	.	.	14	TGTGCCAGCAGTCCTACAGGTCCTGGAAACACCATATATTTT	CASSPTGPGNTIYF
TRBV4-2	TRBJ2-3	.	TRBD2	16	TGTGCCAGCAGTTCAAGACGAGCGGGGTTTTTAGATACGCAGTATTTT	CASSSRRAGFLDTQYF
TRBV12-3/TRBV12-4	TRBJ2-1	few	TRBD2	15	TGTGCCAGCAGCCCGCGGGGGAGCTCCTACAATGAGCAGTTCTTC	CASSPRGSSYNEQFF
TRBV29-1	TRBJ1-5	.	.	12	TGCAGCGTTGGACAGGCCAATCAGCCCCAGCATTTT	CSVGQANQPQHF
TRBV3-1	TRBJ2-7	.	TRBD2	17	TGTGCCAGCAGCCATGCCCCCTGGGCTAGCGGGGGCTACGAGCAGTACTTC	CASSHAPWASGGYEQYF
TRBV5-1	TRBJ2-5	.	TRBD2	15	TGCGCCAGCAGCTTGGTCGGGGGGACGGGAGAGACCCAGTACTTC	CASSLVGGTGETQYF
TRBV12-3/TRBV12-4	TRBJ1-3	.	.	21	TGTGCCAGCAGCAGAGACCTCCGGATGTATGGGTCTCGAGGATCTGGAAACACCATATATTTT	CASSRDLRMYGSRGSGNTIYF
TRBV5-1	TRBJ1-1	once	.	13	TGCGCCAGCAGCTTGGAGGTCGACACTGAAGCTTTCTTT	CASSLEVDTEAFF
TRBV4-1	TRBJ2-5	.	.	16	TGCGCCAGCAGCCTACAGCTAGGGACGCAAGGGGAGACCCAGTACTTC	CASSLQLGTQGETQYF
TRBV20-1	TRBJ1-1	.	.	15	TGCAGTGCTAGAGACGCTACCGGGACCGGCGCTGAAGCTTTCTTT	CSARDATGTGAEAFF
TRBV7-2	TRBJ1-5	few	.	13	TGTGCCAGCAGCCCGGGTCAAAATCAGCCCCAGCATTTT	CASSPGQNQPQHF
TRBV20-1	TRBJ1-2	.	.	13	TGCAGTGCAGGGGCGACGGTTATGGGGGGCTACACCTTC	CSAGATVMGGYTF
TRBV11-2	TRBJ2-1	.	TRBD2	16	TGTGCCAGCAGCCAGGCGGGTAGCGGGGGCTACAATGAGCAGTTCTTC	CASSQAGSGGYNEQFF
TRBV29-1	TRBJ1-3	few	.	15	TGCAGCGTTGGGGCAGGGGTTCAATCCGGAAACACCATATATTTT	CSVGAGVQSGNTIYF
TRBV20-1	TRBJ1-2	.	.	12	TGCAGTGCTAGAGATCGGGGGCTTGGCTACACCTTC	CSARDRGLGYTF